This T cell receptor (beta chain) came from a study of T cells in Graves' hyperthyroidism and ophthalmopathy. This clonotype has at least ten counts. The antigen is not known. CDR3 length: 14 amino acids. CDR1 is PRHDT and CDR2 is FYEKMQ in the germline V gene (reference sequence). V was pared by 5 bases and J by 4 bases, with 5 bases of the junction left unmatched. The investigators amplified TCR beta CDR3 regions from RNA transcripts. The HTBI set primed first-round TCR CDR3 RT-PCR. TCRdb re-analysed the multiplex PCR reads in MiXCR, keeping a single row per CDR3 protein. The sample holds approximately 330,000 distinct CDR3 sequences, roughly 23% seen once. Thyroid ultrasound, orbital computed tomography, clinical symptoms, and serum thyroxine and TRAb underpinned diagnoses. The source of the PBMCs was less than 12 ml of fresh peripheral blood. Study outcomes and limitations: The model predicted ophthalmopathy a median around 6 months before onset.

This TCR was sampled from a woman aged 45-65 years with Graves' hyperthyroidism. The rearrangement links TRBV13 to TRBJ2-4; the match to TRBD1 covers 7 bases. The sequencing sample was made of blood. Here the CDR3 reads CASSQPGQKNIQYF. As DNA, the CDR3 is TGTGCCAGCAGCCAGCCGGGACAGAAAAACATTCAGTACTTC.